The next 7 T cell receptor beta chains were all read from a single sample in a study of blood T cell repertoires in COVID-19. Assay: immunoSEQ multiplex PCR; the TCRdb copy retains only in-frame clones and omits some. This table has fewer than 200,000 clones, 84% appearing once. The specimen sequenced was peripheral blood. These receptors came from a man aged 40-55 years who had recovered from COVID-19.

The rearrangement uses TRBV5-4 and TRBJ2-1; 8 bases match TRBD2. The CDR3 extends over 15 amino acids. CDR1 and CDR2 (germline): SGHNT, YYREEE (reference sequence). The ends lost 1 base at V and 5 bases at J; junction bases unmatched: 5. The CDR3 DNA sequence: TGTGCCAGCAGCTTGAGTAGCGGGACCAACAATGAGCAGTTCTTC. It yields the protein CASSLSSGTNNEQFF.

This clone is a singleton in its sample. The chain has TRBV11-3 and TRBJ2-3; a possible D gene is TRBD2 (5 bases). Germline V gives CDR1 SGHNT, CDR2 YENEEA. V dropped 6 bases and J dropped 5 bases, with 21 bases sitting between them. This CDR3 region has 16 residues. The CDR3 region has the DNA TGTGCCAGCAGTGCCCTTGCGGGCGGGCTGGGAGATACGCAGTATTTT. Protein: CASSALAGGLGDTQYF.

The DNA of the CDR3 is TGTGCCAGCAGCGGCGGGAGCCCGGGGAATGAGCAGTTCTTC. Protein product: CASSGGSPGNEQFF. The genes are TRBV13 and TRBJ2-1; 7 nucleotides align to TRBD2. The trim removed 5 bases at V and 7 bases at J, leaving 8 bases unmatched. Germline V gene sequence: CDR1 PRHDT, CDR2 FYEKMQ (reference sequence). This CDR3 region has 14 residues.

This clone was picked up a small number of times. The chain carries TRBV29-1 and TRBJ2-5, with unresolved D. Germline V gives CDR1 SQVTM, CDR2 ANQGSEA. The CDR3 is 14 residues long. V was shortened by 0 bases and J by 1 base, with 9 bases between the two germline ends. The CDR3 region is CSVEDRESQETQYF. Written as DNA, the CDR3 is TGCAGCGTTGAAGATCGAGAGAGCCAAGAGACCCAGTACTTC.

The chain has TRBV7-9 and TRBJ1-3, with a tentative D call TRBD1 (5 bases). The CDR3 covers 16 residues. Germline CDR1 and CDR2: SEHNR and FQNEAQ (reference sequence). Trimming cost V 0 bases and J 2 bases, with 11 bases left between them. The CDR3 protein is CASSLASWGAGNTIYF. CDR3 in DNA: TGTGCCAGCAGCTTAGCGTCCTGGGGGGCTGGAAACACCATATATTTT. The full variable domain, with the rest looked up from reference TRBV7-9 and TRBJ1-3, is DTGVSQNPRHKITKRGQNVTFRCDPISEHNRLYWYRQTLGQGPEFLTYFQNEAQLEKSRLLSDRFSAERPKGSFSTLEIQRTEQGDSAMYLCASSLASWGAGNTIYFGEGSWLTVV.

Details on this clone: Other DNA sequences in this sample translate to the same CDR3. The chain is built from TRBV28 and TRBJ1-2; D gene ambiguous. V shed 2 bases and J shed 3 bases, with 7 bases lying between them. Germline assignment: CDR1 MDHEN and CDR2 SYDVKM. CDR3 size: 13 residues. The CDR3 loop reads CASSLRQDYGYTF. For the CDR3, the DNA is TGTGCCAGCAGTTTACGCCAGGACTATGGCTACACCTTC.

This clone was observed once. This sequence joins TRBV4-3 and TRBJ2-3; 9 bases are a match to TRBD2. Trimming cost V 0 bases and J 2 bases; bases outside gene matches: 12. Germline assignment: CDR1 LGHNA and CDR2 YSLEER. This CDR3 is 19 amino acids long. In DNA form, the CDR3 reads TGCGCCAGCAGCCAAGACTTATATCGGGCTAGCGGGAACACAGATACGCAGTATTTT. Protein sequence: CASSQDLYRASGNTDTQYF.